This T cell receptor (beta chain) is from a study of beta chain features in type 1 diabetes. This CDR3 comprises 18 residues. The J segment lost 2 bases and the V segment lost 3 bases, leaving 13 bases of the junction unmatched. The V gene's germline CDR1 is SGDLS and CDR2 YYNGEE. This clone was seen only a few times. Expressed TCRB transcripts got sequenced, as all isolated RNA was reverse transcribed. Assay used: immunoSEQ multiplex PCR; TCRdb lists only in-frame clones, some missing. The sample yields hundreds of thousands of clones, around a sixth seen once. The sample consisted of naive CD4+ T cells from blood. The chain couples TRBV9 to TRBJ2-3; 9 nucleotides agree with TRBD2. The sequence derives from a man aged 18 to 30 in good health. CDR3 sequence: CASSGGGQRGALTDTQYF. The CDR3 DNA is TGTGCCAGCAGCGGAGGTGGTCAGCGGGGGGCCCTCACAGATACGCAGTATTTT.